This TCR beta chain emerged from a study of CD8 T cells in ankylosing spondylitis. Study-level results: From matched ankylosing spondylitis synovial fluid, disease-linked clones were reportedly recovered at significantly enriched levels. The study identified a TCR beta motif of 7 or 8 highly homologous variants that appeared characteristic of ankylosing spondylitis blood. Some motif variants had been reported before (in reactive arthritis synovial fluid and blood).

It was by quantitative 5'-RACE with molecular barcodes that TCR beta libraries were made. TCRdb reanalysed the 5' RACE reads using MiXCR and keeps one entry per CDR3 protein. The data show some 700,000 distinct CDR3 sequences, around 17% seen once. CDR1 and CDR2 (germline): SGDLS, YYNGEE. The V segment lost 4 bases and the J segment 7 bases; nucleotides outside the gene matches: 8. This CDR3 comprises 15 residues. Note on this clonotype: The target antigen is unknown.

The chain joins TRBV9 to TRBJ2-1; the match to TRBD2 covers 10 bases. Sequencing was done on a sample of blood, either unsorted or a sorted T cell fraction (not recorded which). The receptor's source is a male donor with ankylosing spondylitis. The CDR3 region has the DNA TGTGCCAGCAGCCCCCGGACTAGCGGTCTGAATGAGCAGTTCTTC. Translated: CASSPRTSGLNEQFF.